These 3 T cell receptor beta chains originate from one sample sequenced in a study of early T cells in non-severe SARS-CoV-2 infection. TCRdb used MiXCR to reprocess the 5' RACE reads, holding one entry per CDR3 protein. The data hold tens of thousands of distinct CDR3 sequences, with around 5.8% observed a single time. The specimen sequenced was whole blood. The source is an adult who was a healthcare worker with PCR-confirmed SARS-CoV-2 infection or an uninfected control (not recorded which).

This clonotype appeared many times. This chain joins TRBV27 and TRBJ1-1, with D perhaps matching TRBD1 (6 bases). V was pared by 2 bases and J by 6 bases, with 13 bases between. The CDR3 totals 14 residues. From germline, CDR1 is MNHEY and CDR2 SMNVEV (reference sequence). CDR3 loop: CASSLRQGRAEAFF. The CDR3, as DNA: TGTGCCAGCAGTTTACGCCAGGGGAGGGCTGAAGCTTTCTTT.

This clonotype was seen ten or more times. CDR3 DNA sequence: TGCAGTGCCTTCGACAGGGTTGGCGAGCAGTACTTC. Translating gives CSAFDRVGEQYF. V gene TRBV20-1 combines with J gene TRBJ2-7, with TRBD1 identical over 7 bases. Germline loops: CDR1 DFQATT, CDR2 SNEGSKA (reference sequence). The CDR3 runs 12 residues. With 6 bases clipped from V and 6 bases from J, the junction kept 8 bases outside the gene matches.

The chain couples TRBV12-3 or TRBV12-4 to TRBJ2-1, with D possibly matching TRBD2 (7 bases). This CDR3 has 16 amino acids. V lost 5 bases to trimming and J lost 4 bases, with 18 bases between them. CDR3: CASSPREGGPYNEQFF. In DNA form, the CDR3 reads TGTGCCAGCAGTCCCCGTGAGGGGGGGCCTTACAATGAGCAGTTCTTC.